These 16 T cell receptor beta chains were sequenced from one sample in a study of OX40 agonist ivuxolimab in advanced cancers. Profiling relied on immunoSEQ multiplex PCR, and the TCRdb table lists in-frame clones only, not all of them. The table lists 75,000 to 100,000 clones, roughly 90% of them singletons. Sequenced here: CD4+ or CD8+ T cells sorted from blood, sampled in a trial of the OX40 agonist ivuxolimab. These receptors originate from an adult with an advanced solid tumor such as melanoma, head and neck, liver or kidney cancer.

This clone has only one observation. CDR3 protein: CASSYGGQPYGYTF. In nucleotides, the CDR3 is TGTGCCAGCAGTTACGGAGGGCAGCCATATGGCTACACCTTC. This sequence joins TRBV6-5 and TRBJ1-2; D is unclear. The CDR3 runs 14 residues. V lost 2 bases to trimming and J lost 5 bases, with 12 bases between them. CDR1 is MNHEY, CDR2 SVGAGI, per germline.

V gene TRBV7-9 combines with J gene TRBJ2-7; TRBD1 might be the D (6 bases). The CDR3 totals 15 residues. Germline V gene data show CDR1 as SEHNR and CDR2 as FQNEAQ (reference sequence). V was shortened by 5 bases and J by 0 bases, with 14 bases between the two germline ends. This CDR3 reads CASSPGQSSSYEQYF. The CDR3 nucleotides read TGTGCCAGCAGCCCAGGACAGTCGAGCTCCTACGAGCAGTACTTC.

A note on this clone: Distinct nucleotide sequences in the sample also encode this CDR3. This chain uses TRBV5-1 with TRBJ2-2; TRBD1 aligns across 7 bases. This CDR3 contains 15 residues. Germline CDR1 and CDR2: SGHRS and YFSETQ. The trim removed 4 bases at V and 2 bases at J, leaving 5 bases unmatched. In nucleotides, the CDR3 is TGCGCCAGCAGCCCTGGGACAGCTAACACCGGGGAGCTGTTTTTT. Protein product: CASSPGTANTGELFF.

This rearrangement joins TRBV11-2 to TRBJ1-1; TRBD1 aligns across 8 bases. The CDR3 totals 13 residues. CDR1 and CDR2 (germline): SGHAT, FQNNGV. V was pared by 2 bases and J by 4 bases, with 0 bases of the junction left unmatched. As DNA, the CDR3 is TGTGCCAGCAGCTTAACAGGGGGCACTGAAGCTTTCTTT. Translated, it gives CASSLTGGTEAFF.

The rearrangement uses TRBV10-3 and TRBJ2-1; D uncertain. Germline CDR1 and CDR2: ENHRY and SYGVKD. V was shortened by 5 bases and J by 3 bases, with 8 bases between the two germline ends. CDR3 length: 13 amino acids. In DNA form, the CDR3 reads TGTGCCATCAGTAGGTCTGGCTACAATGAGCAGTTCTTC. It yields the protein CAISRSGYNEQFF.

The J gene is TRBJ1-4, the V gene TRBV7-8; no firm D call. This CDR3 has 13 amino acids. The germline V gene encodes CDR1 SGHVS and CDR2 FQNEAQ. V was trimmed by 3 bases and J by 8 bases, leaving 10 bases between them. The CDR3, as DNA: TGTGCCAGCAGCTTCAAGGGAAGGGAAAAACTGTTTTTT. Translating it yields CASSFKGREKLFF.

This chain connects TRBV28 to TRBJ2-7; TRBD1 matches 10 bases. Germline V gene sequence: CDR1 MDHEN, CDR2 SYDVKM. The V and J ends lost 4 bases and 2 bases, in that order; junction bases with no gene match: 5. There are 15 residues in the CDR3. Here the CDR3 DNA reads TGTGCCAGCAGTTCACCGGGACAGGGGACCTACGAGCAGTACTTC. Protein: CASSSPGQGTYEQYF.

This clone is a singleton in its sample. J is TRBJ2-7 and V is TRBV23-1; possibly TRBD2 for D (6 bases). TRBV23-1 is labeled an ORF, and its function is uncertain. Trimming removed 2 bases at V and 9 bases at J, with 11 bases between. The CDR3 contains 12 residues. As DNA, the CDR3 is TGCGCCAGCAGTCAACCGCACGGGGGGCAGTACTTC. This encodes CASSQPHGGQYF.

J is TRBJ2-1 and V is TRBV6-1, with TRBD2 matching over 9 bases. The V and J ends lost 4 bases and 6 bases, in that order; junction bases with no gene match: 13. The germline gives CDR1 MNHNS, CDR2 SASEGT. The CDR3 runs to 17 residues. In DNA, the CDR3 is TGTGCCAGCAGTGCCGCGGGGGGGGCAGCCTGGGGCAATGAGCAGTTCTTC. Its translation: CASSAAGGAAWGNEQFF.

The rearrangement links TRBV6-1 to TRBJ1-2; D not resolved. Germline V CDR1 and CDR2: MNHNS, SASEGT. V was shortened by 0 bases and J by 8 bases, with 10 bases between the two germline ends. This CDR3 region has 13 residues. The chain's CDR3 is CASSEARRLGYTF. The CDR3 nucleotides are TGTGCCAGCAGTGAAGCCAGGAGGCTCGGCTACACCTTC.

The chain joins TRBV10-3 to TRBJ2-7; no reliable D call. CDR1 and CDR2 from the germline V gene are ENHRY and SYGVKD. The CDR3 spans 13 residues. The V end lost 4 bases, the J end lost 6 bases, and 13 bases lay between the germline ends. The CDR3 DNA reads TGTGCCATCAGTGCCACATTCCAAGGCGAGCAGTACTTC. Amino acids: CAISATFQGEQYF.

The chain employs TRBV6-6 and TRBJ2-7, with D possibly being TRBD1 (5 bases). Germline CDR1 and CDR2: MNHNY and SVGAGI (reference sequence). There are 12 residues in the CDR3. Trimming took 4 bases from V and 2 from J, leaving 6 bases between them. The DNA for the CDR3 is TGTGCCAGCAGTTCGACAGCCTACGAGCAGTACTTC. Residues: CASSSTAYEQYF.

The rearrangement links TRBV4-1 to TRBJ1-2, with TRBD1 matching 8 bases. The CDR3 is made up of 15 amino acids. V trimming: 1 base; J trimming: 3 bases; junction bases outside the gene matches: 4. The germline gives CDR1 MGHRA, CDR2 YSYEKL. This chain's CDR3 is CASSQVPGQDYGYTF. The CDR3 bases are TGCGCCAGCAGCCAAGTGCCGGGACAGGACTATGGCTACACCTTC.

This rearrangement joins TRBV10-1 to TRBJ1-1; D possibly corresponds to TRBD1 (5 bases). V was clipped by 3 bases and J by 3 bases, with 11 bases between them. CDR1 is WNHNN, CDR2 SYGVQD, per germline (reference sequence). The CDR3 extends over 14 amino acids. This chain's CDR3 is CASSESWGDTEAFF. As DNA, the CDR3 is TGCGCCAGCAGTGAATCCTGGGGGGACACTGAAGCTTTCTTT.

The chain links TRBV5-1 to TRBJ1-3, with D tentatively TRBD1 (5 bases). V was clipped by 3 bases and J by 0 bases, with 13 bases between them. Germline CDR1 SGHRS, CDR2 YFSETQ. This CDR3 comprises 16 residues. CDR3 DNA sequence: TGCGCCAGCAGCTGGGGGAACGGTGCCTCTGGAAACACCATATATTTT. Protein product: CASSWGNGASGNTIYF.

The chain couples TRBV11-2 to TRBJ2-5, with no clear D. CDR1 SGHAT and CDR2 FQNNGV come from the germline V gene. The CDR3 consists of 13 residues. V shed 1 base and J shed 5 bases, with 8 bases lying between them. CDR3 region: CASSLAVVETQYF. The CDR3 DNA is TGTGCCAGCAGCTTAGCTGTCGTCGAGACCCAGTACTTC.